This T cell receptor beta chain originates from a study of cytomegalovirus exposure and HLA in healthy donors. Primers: 60 Vbeta forward and 13 Jbeta reverse. Libraries were prepared by immunoSEQ multiplex PCR; TCRdb keeps only in-frame clonotypes and omits some of them. This table holds roughly 110,000 clones, approximately 84% found once. Germline-derived CDR1 and CDR2 are WNHNN and SYGVQD (reference sequence). Trimming took 2 bases from V and 6 from J; bases not matched to a gene: 7. This CDR3 spans 15 amino acids. The chain carries TRBV10-1 and TRBJ2-7, with 10 bases that match TRBD1. The source is a man aged 30 to 45 in good health and CMV-seronegative. Sequencing was done on a sample of PBMCs. The CDR3 bases are TGCGCCAGCAGTGAGACGGGACAGGGGAAAATCGAGCAGTACTTC. Its translation is CASSETGQGKIEQYF.